This is a list of T cell receptor beta chains from one sample in a study of T cell responses to AZD1222 COVID-19 vaccine. Sequencing was performed with immunoSEQ multiplex PCR; in TCRdb, only in-frame clones are kept and a portion is missing. This table holds over 120,000 clones, just over 85% found once. The sample consisted of peripheral blood, taken 28 days after the second AZD1222 dose. The receptor source for this set is an adult who received the AZD1222 COVID-19 vaccine. Each CDR3 is given with its conserved first and last residue. D genes are given only for firm matches. Only some rows state a clone size, as once, few, many or a class for expanded clones.

-,TRBJ1-6,TRBV5-1,-,TGCGCCAGCAGAACCAGTCCGAATTCACCCCTCCACTTT,CASRTSPNSPLHF
-,TRBJ2-5,TRBV5-1,-,TGCGCCAGCAGCTCGTCTGGGTTGGAGACCCAGTACTTC,CASSSSGLETQYF
-,TRBJ2-7,TRBV11-2,-,TGTGCCAGCAGCTTGCCTCGCGTCTCCAACTACGAGCAGTACTTC,CASSLPRVSNYEQYF
TRBD1,TRBJ1-3,TRBV19,-,TGTGCCAGTAGTATGAAGGGGGCCGGAAACACCATATATTTT,CASSMKGAGNTIYF
-,TRBJ2-7,TRBV29-1,-,TGCAGCGTTGGGGAGTGGTCCTACGAGCAGTACTTC,CSVGEWSYEQYF
-,TRBJ1-2,TRBV6-1,-,TGTGCCAGCAGTGAGGTAAAGGTCTATGGCTACACCTTC,CASSEVKVYGYTF
TRBD1,TRBJ1-1,TRBV3-1/TRBV3-2,once,TGTGCCAGCAGTCGGACAGGGGGCACCGCGGTCGCTGAAGCTTTCTTT,CASSRTGGTAVAEAFF
-,TRBJ1-3,TRBV3-1/TRBV3-2,-,TGTGCCAGCAGCCAAACACCGACTGTTCACTCTGGAAACACCATATATTTT,CASSQTPTVHSGNTIYF
TRBD2,TRBJ2-3,TRBV2,many,TGTGCCCAGGTGCTAGCGGATAGCACAGATACGCAGTATTTT,CAQVLADSTDTQYF
-,TRBJ1-3,TRBV6-6,few,TGTGCCAGCAGTTACCTGACAGCAGGAAACACCATATATTTT,CASSYLTAGNTIYF
-,TRBJ2-7,TRBV7-8,-,TGTGCCAGCAGCTTAGTGGACCGCCTGAGTTACGAGCAGTACTTC,CASSLVDRLSYEQYF
TRBD1,TRBJ1-3,TRBV10-3,-,TGTGCCATCAGTGATACTCGGACAGGTTCTGGAAACACCATATATTTT,CAISDTRTGSGNTIYF
TRBD1,TRBJ1-1,TRBV19,-,TGTGCCAGTAGGACTCAGGGGGGTGGTACTGAAGCTTTCTTT,CASRTQGGGTEAFF
-,TRBJ1-2,TRBV18,-,TGTGCCAGCTCACAGAACCAGGGACCTGCACACTATGGCTACACCTTC,CASSQNQGPAHYGYTF
-,TRBJ1-1,TRBV3-1/TRBV3-2,-,TGTGCCAGCAGCCCTCGATTGTTGCCGGACACTGAAGCTTTCTTT,CASSPRLLPDTEAFF